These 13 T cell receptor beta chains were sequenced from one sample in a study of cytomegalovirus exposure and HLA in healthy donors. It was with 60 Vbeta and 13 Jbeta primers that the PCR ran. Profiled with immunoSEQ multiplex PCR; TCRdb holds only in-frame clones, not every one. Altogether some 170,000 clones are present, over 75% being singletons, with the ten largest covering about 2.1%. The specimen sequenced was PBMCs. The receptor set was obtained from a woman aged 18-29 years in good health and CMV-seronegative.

The CDR3 is CASSLYLRGANTEAFF. The CDR3 DNA reads as TGTGCCAGCAGTTTATATCTGCGAGGAGCGAACACTGAAGCTTTCTTT. The chain is built from TRBV28 and TRBJ1-1; D gene uncertain. V gave up 1 base and J gave up 1 base, with 13 bases separating them. The CDR3 consists of 16 residues. The germline V gene has CDR1 MDHEN and CDR2 SYDVKM.

CDR3 amino acids: CAKRLAGGQEQFF. The CDR3 DNA is TGTGCCAAAAGACTAGCGGGGGGGCAGGAGCAGTTCTTC. The V and J genes are TRBV2 and TRBJ2-1; TRBD2 matches at 14 bases. V shed 10 bases, J shed 10 bases, and the junction held 6 bases outside the gene matches. CDR3 length equals 13 residues. Germline V gene sequence: CDR1 SNHLY, CDR2 FYNNEI.

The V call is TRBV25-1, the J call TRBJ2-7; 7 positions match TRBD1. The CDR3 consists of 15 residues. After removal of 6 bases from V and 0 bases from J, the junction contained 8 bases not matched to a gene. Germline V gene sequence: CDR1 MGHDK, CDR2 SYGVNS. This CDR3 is CASRAGGSSSYEQYF. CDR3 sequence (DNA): TGTGCCAGCAGGGCAGGGGGTTCTTCCTCCTACGAGCAGTACTTC.

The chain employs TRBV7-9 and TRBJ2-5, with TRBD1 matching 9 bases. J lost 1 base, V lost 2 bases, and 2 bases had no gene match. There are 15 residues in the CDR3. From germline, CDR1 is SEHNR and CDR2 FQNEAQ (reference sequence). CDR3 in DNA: TGTGCCAGCAGCTTACGGGACAGGGCCCAAGAGACCCAGTACTTC. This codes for CASSLRDRAQETQYF.

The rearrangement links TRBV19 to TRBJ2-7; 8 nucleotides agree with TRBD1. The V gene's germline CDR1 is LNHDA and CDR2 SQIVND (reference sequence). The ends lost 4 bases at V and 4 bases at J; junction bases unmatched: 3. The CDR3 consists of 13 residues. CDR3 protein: CASSTDREYEQYF. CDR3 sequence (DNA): TGTGCCAGTAGTACGGACAGGGAGTACGAGCAGTACTTC.

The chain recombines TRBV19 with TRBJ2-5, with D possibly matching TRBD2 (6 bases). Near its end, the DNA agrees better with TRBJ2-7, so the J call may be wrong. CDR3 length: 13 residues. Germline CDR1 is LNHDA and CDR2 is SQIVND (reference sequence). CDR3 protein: CASSFGGSYEQYF. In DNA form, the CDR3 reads TGTGCCAGTAGTTTCGGGGGTTCCTACGAGCAGTACTTC.

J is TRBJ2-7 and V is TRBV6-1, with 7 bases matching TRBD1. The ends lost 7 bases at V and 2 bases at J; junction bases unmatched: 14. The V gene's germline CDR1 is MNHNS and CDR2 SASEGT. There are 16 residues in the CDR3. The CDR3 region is CASTEGTARPTYEQYF. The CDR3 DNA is TGTGCCAGCACTGAGGGGACAGCCAGGCCTACCTACGAGCAGTACTTC.

The CDR3 DNA follows: TGCGCCAGCAGTCAGGGACAGAACACTGAAGCTTTCTTT. Its protein is CASSQGQNTEAFF. This rearrangement joins TRBV5-1 to TRBJ1-1; TRBD1 is a possible D gene (6 bases). CDR1 is SGHRS, CDR2 YFSETQ, per germline. The CDR3 totals 13 residues. V was trimmed by 5 bases and J by 1 base, leaving 9 bases between them.

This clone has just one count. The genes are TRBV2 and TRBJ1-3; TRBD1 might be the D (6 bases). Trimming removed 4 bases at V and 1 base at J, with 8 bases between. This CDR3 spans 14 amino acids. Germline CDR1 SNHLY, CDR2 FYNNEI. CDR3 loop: CASSVTGSGNTIYF. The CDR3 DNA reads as TGTGCCAGCAGTGTGACAGGATCTGGAAACACCATATATTTT.

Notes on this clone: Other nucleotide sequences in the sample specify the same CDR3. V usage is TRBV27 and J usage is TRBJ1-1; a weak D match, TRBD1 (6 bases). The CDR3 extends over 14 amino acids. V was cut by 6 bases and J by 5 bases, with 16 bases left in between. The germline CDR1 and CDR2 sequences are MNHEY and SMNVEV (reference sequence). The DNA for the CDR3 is TGTGCCAGCAGGCCCCAGGGGCTAATTACTGAAGCTTTCTTT. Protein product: CASRPQGLITEAFF.

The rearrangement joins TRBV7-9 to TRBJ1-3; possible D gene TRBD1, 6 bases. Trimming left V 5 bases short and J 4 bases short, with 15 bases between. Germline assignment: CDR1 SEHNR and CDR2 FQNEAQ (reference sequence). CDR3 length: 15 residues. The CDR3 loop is CASSQQQGSGNTIYF. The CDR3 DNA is TGTGCCAGCAGCCAACAACAGGGATCCGGAAACACCATATATTTT.

The chain's CDR3 is CASSPPSGGKETQYF. For the CDR3, the DNA is TGTGCCAGCAGCCCTCCTAGCGGGGGAAAAGAGACCCAGTACTTC. This chain connects TRBV5-5 to TRBJ2-5; 10 bases agree with TRBD2. This CDR3 has 15 residues. The trim removed 4 bases at V and 3 bases at J, leaving 6 bases unmatched. Germline loops: CDR1 SGHKS, CDR2 YYEKEE (reference sequence). The entire variable domain, with the rest obtained from reference TRBV5-5 and TRBJ2-5, is as follows: DAGVTQSPTHLIKTRGQQVTLRCSPISGHKSVSWYQQVLGQGPQFIFQYYEKEERGRGNFPDRFSARQFPNYSSELNVNALLLGDSALYLCASSPPSGGKETQYFGPGTRLLVL.

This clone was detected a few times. DNA for the CDR3: TGTGCCAGCTCTCCTCGACAGGGGGCTTCGGATACGCAGTATTTT. Protein: CASSPRQGASDTQYF. The rearrangement joins TRBV18 to TRBJ2-3; 10 nucleotides line up with TRBD1. CDR3 size: 15 residues. After removal of 6 bases from V and 6 bases from J, the junction contained 9 bases not matched to a gene. CDR1 and CDR2 from the germline V gene are KGHSH and LQKENI.